Sequencing of this T cell receptor beta chain was carried out in a study of blood T cell repertoires in COVID-19. The junction had 3 bases not matched to a gene; V was cut back by 0 bases and J by 8 bases. CDR1 is SGHAT and CDR2 is FQNNGV in the germline V gene. The CDR3 contains 15 residues. Method: immunoSEQ multiplex PCR; TCRdb's copy keeps in-frame clones and lacks some. The top ten hold roughly 6.5% of the sample, which has tens of thousands of clones, 80% to 90% seen once. The sequenced sample was peripheral blood. This clonotype originated in a woman aged 55-70 years with COVID-19, enrolled during active disease. This chain links TRBV11-2 with TRBJ1-4, with 10 bases fitting TRBD1. CDR3 protein: CASSLDRGQGEKLFF. The CDR3 DNA reads TGTGCCAGCAGCTTAGACAGGGGACAGGGGGAAAAACTGTTTTTT.